One and the same sample provided the 13 T cell receptor beta chains below, sequenced in a study of cytomegalovirus exposure and HLA in healthy donors. The PCR made use of 60 Vbeta and 13 Jbeta primers. Libraries were prepared by immunoSEQ multiplex PCR; TCRdb keeps only in-frame clonotypes and omits some of them. The table includes about 260,000 clones, around 65% detected once. The sequencing sample was made of PBMCs. Receptor source: a female donor in good health and CMV-seronegative.

The gene calls are TRBV18 and TRBJ1-5; perhaps TRBD1 as D (6 bases). Trimming removed 0 bases at V and 0 bases at J, with 9 bases between. CDR1 and CDR2 (germline): KGHSH, LQKENI. CDR3 length equals 16 residues. The CDR3 coding sequence is TGTGCCAGCTCACCACCCGAACAGGGTAGCAATCAGCCCCAGCATTTT. It translates to CASSPPEQGSNQPQHF.

The CDR3 region has the DNA TGTGCCAGCAGTGATAGGGGCTCCCAGCGGGACATTCAGTACTTC. It encodes CASSDRGSQRDIQYF. The chain links TRBV6-1 to TRBJ2-4; a weak D match, TRBD2 (6 bases). The V gene's germline CDR1 is MNHNS and CDR2 SASEGT. V shed 3 bases and J shed 8 bases, with 17 bases lying between them. CDR3 length: 15 amino acids.

The rearrangement joins TRBV15 to TRBJ2-3; D is ambiguous. There are 15 residues in the CDR3. Germline CDR1 LNHNV, CDR2 YYDKDF (reference sequence). Trimming stripped 5 bases from V and 0 bases from J, with 12 bases between. The DNA for the CDR3 is TGTGCCACCAGCCCGGGTGGGTCTAGCACAGATACGCAGTATTTT. Its translation: CATSPGGSSTDTQYF.

The chain employs TRBV6-1 and TRBJ1-1; 7 nucleotides line up with TRBD1. In germline, CDR1 is MNHNS, CDR2 SASEGT. The V and J ends lost 2 bases and 7 bases, in that order; junction bases with no gene match: 7. This CDR3 spans 14 amino acids. The CDR3 region has the DNA TGTGCCAGCAGTGAATTTAGGGGGCCTGATGAAGCTTTCTTT. Protein product: CASSEFRGPDEAFF.

This clone occurred a few times. This chain uses TRBV5-1 with TRBJ2-7; 7 bases fit TRBD1. This CDR3 is built from 16 residues. The germline V gene has CDR1 SGHRS and CDR2 YFSETQ. Trimming at V came to 0 bases and at J to 0 bases, leaving 6 bases not matched to a gene. This CDR3 reads CASSLGTGLPSYEQYF. As DNA, the CDR3 is TGCGCCAGCAGCTTGGGGACAGGCCTCCCCTCCTACGAGCAGTACTTC.

The J gene is TRBJ1-1, the V gene TRBV18; D perhaps matches TRBD1 (5 bases). Germline V gene data show CDR1 as KGHSH and CDR2 as LQKENI. The CDR3 is made up of 14 amino acids. V shed 1 base and J shed 5 bases, with 11 bases lying between them. The CDR3 DNA reads TGTGCCAGCTCACCACGGGGGGGAGGAACTGAAGCTTTCTTT. Translated: CASSPRGGGTEAFF.

V is TRBV7-9 and J is TRBJ1-1; weak D call: TRBD1 (6 bases). The CDR3 covers 14 residues. Trimming stripped 5 bases from V and 8 bases from J, with 18 bases between. CDR1 SEHNR and CDR2 FQNEAQ come from the germline V gene (reference sequence). In DNA form, the CDR3 reads TGTGCCAGCAGCCCCCGGGACAAGGCCTTGGAAGCTTTCTTT. Translated: CASSPRDKALEAFF.

This chain connects TRBV7-8 to TRBJ2-7, with D possibly TRBD1 on 8 matching bases. The CDR3 sequence is 20 residues long. Trimming shortened V by 5 bases and J by 3 bases, and 32 bases separated the two germline ends. Germline V gene sequence: CDR1 SGHVS, CDR2 FQNEAQ. As DNA, the CDR3 is TGTGCCAGCAGCCCAAGCTTAAGGGAGGGGGGACAGGTCAGATTCTACGAGCAGTACTTC. It translates to CASSPSLREGGQVRFYEQYF.

The rearrangement links TRBV5-1 to TRBJ1-1; no reliable D call. The CDR3 loop spans 14 amino acids. Trimming left V 5 bases short and J 6 bases short, with 17 bases between. From germline, CDR1 is SGHRS and CDR2 YFSETQ. In DNA form, the CDR3 reads TGCGCCAGCAGTTTCCCCGGGGTGAGGCCTGAAGCTTTCTTT. Protein: CASSFPGVRPEAFF.

This clone has a handful of counts. This sequence joins TRBV11-2 and TRBJ2-7, with D unresolved. This CDR3 is built from 12 residues. The germline CDR1 and CDR2 sequences are SGHAT and FQNNGV. V dropped 3 bases and J dropped 1 base, with 4 bases sitting between them. CDR3 protein: CASSFTSYEQYF. DNA of the CDR3: TGTGCCAGCAGCTTCACTTCCTACGAGCAGTACTTC.

This clone was observed a few times. The gene calls are TRBV7-6 and TRBJ1-4, with 8 nucleotides matching TRBD1. CDR3 length: 14 amino acids. Trimming at V came to 1 base and at J to 7 bases, leaving 2 bases not matched to a gene. The V gene's germline CDR1 is SGHVS and CDR2 FNYEAQ. The CDR3 is CASSLVGQGEKLFF. CDR3 DNA sequence: TGTGCCAGCAGCTTAGTAGGACAGGGTGAAAAACTGTTTTTT.

This clone was found a few times. The CDR3 region has the DNA TGTGCCAGTAGTACCCAGGCTAGCGGGGGTACCTACGAGCAGTACTTC. Translation: CASSTQASGGTYEQYF. The chain uses TRBV19 and TRBJ2-7, with 10 bases matching TRBD2. The germline gives CDR1 LNHDA, CDR2 SQIVND (reference sequence). Trimming at V came to 4 bases and at J to 2 bases, leaving 8 bases not matched to a gene. The CDR3 has 16 residues.

This clone has just a few counts. The genes are TRBV7-2 and TRBJ2-7; tentatively, D is TRBD2 (6 bases). Germline V CDR1 and CDR2: SGHTA, FQGNSA. Between the trimmed V and J ends, which lost 0 bases and 4 bases, there was a span of 10 bases. The CDR3 is 14 amino acids. The CDR3 here is CASSLASGGYEQYF. CDR3 bases: TGTGCCAGCAGCTTAGCTAGCGGCGGGTACGAGCAGTACTTC.